The 17 T cell receptor beta chains below all came from one sample that was sequenced in a study of blood T cells in healthy people across ages. Sample-barcoded 5' priming and a J-beta primer mix drove a second PCR of about 6 to 11 cycles. TCRdb reprocessed the 5' RACE reads via MiXCR and lists one record per CDR3 protein. The table shows about 1.8 million distinct CDR3 sequences, with 40% to 55% occurring only once. The sequenced sample consisted of blood. All receptors derive from a woman in her 40s in good health.

The CDR3 here is CAGTATGDTQYF. The CDR3 bases are TGTGCCGGGACGGCGACCGGGGATACGCAGTATTTT. The V and J genes are TRBV2 and TRBJ2-3; the D call may be TRBD1 or TRBD2 (5 bases each). Germline values: CDR1 SNHLY, CDR2 FYNNEI. The CDR3 spans 12 residues. Trimming removed 11 bases at V and 6 bases at J, with 15 bases between.

The V and J genes are TRBV6-6 and TRBJ1-2, with 10 bases identical to TRBD1. The CDR3 consists of 15 residues. Germline V gene lookup returns CDR1 MNHNY and CDR2 SVGAGI (reference sequence). The junction had 7 bases not matched to a gene; V was cut back by 7 bases and J by 2 bases. CDR3 DNA: TGTGCCAGCATTCAGCCGGGACAGGGGAACTATGGCTACACCTTC. As protein: CASIQPGQGNYGYTF.

The chain joins TRBV7-2 to TRBJ1-2, with D uncertain. Trimming stripped 5 bases from V and 8 bases from J, with 21 bases between. The CDR3 runs 15 residues. The germline CDR1 and CDR2 sequences are SGHTA and FQGNSA. CDR3 DNA: TGTGCCAGCAGCCCCAGCGGCCTGAACGGTAGGGGCTACACCTTC. Amino acid sequence: CASSPSGLNGRGYTF.

The chain uses TRBV6-5 and TRBJ1-1; possible D gene TRBD1, 6 bases. V was cut by 0 bases and J by 3 bases, with 17 bases left in between. The CDR3 extends over 17 amino acids. From germline, CDR1 is MNHEY and CDR2 SVGAGI. The CDR3 spells CASSYSFEGGSDTEAFF. The CDR3, as DNA: TGTGCCAGCAGTTACTCATTTGAGGGGGGGTCGGACACTGAAGCTTTCTTT.

V usage is TRBV7-2 and J usage is TRBJ2-5, with TRBD2 identical over 10 bases. J gave up 4 bases and V 3 bases, and 5 bases lay outside the gene matches. CDR1 is SGHTA and CDR2 is FQGNSA in the germline V gene. There are 15 residues in the CDR3. The CDR3 bases are TGTGCCAGCAGCTTTAAGCGGGGGGGCCCAGAGACCCAGTACTTC. It specifies CASSFKRGGPETQYF.

V and J are TRBV6-2 or TRBV6-3 and TRBJ2-1; TRBD2 matches 11 bases. The CDR3 totals 15 residues. V gave up 4 bases and J gave up 7 bases; unmatched junction bases: 6. Germline V CDR1 and CDR2: MNHEY, SVGEGT. The CDR3 loop reads CASSLPSGGLNEQFF. The CDR3 coding sequence is TGTGCCAGCAGTTTACCTAGCGGGGGGTTAAATGAGCAGTTCTTC.

This clonotype was counted only a few times. CDR3 region: CATSRGHIVVGEQFF. In DNA form, the CDR3 reads TGTGCCACCAGCAGGGGACACATTGTTGTGGGTGAGCAGTTCTTC. The chain carries TRBV15 and TRBJ2-1, with TRBD1 as a possible D gene (6 bases). Germline V gene sequence: CDR1 LNHNV, CDR2 YYDKDF (reference sequence). The CDR3 contains 15 residues. Trimming stripped 3 bases from V and 9 bases from J, with 18 bases between.

The rearrangement uses TRBV7-8 and TRBJ2-7; D unclear. V lost 4 bases and J 6 bases, leaving 19 bases between the germline ends. The CDR3 is made up of 15 amino acids. Germline V gene lookup returns CDR1 SGHVS and CDR2 FQNEAQ. CDR3 nucleotide sequence: TGTGCCAGCAGCTCCGACCTCTCTACTCCCGGCGAGCAGTACTTC. This encodes CASSSDLSTPGEQYF.

The rearrangement uses TRBV27 and TRBJ2-3, with 7 bases fitting TRBD2. The CDR3 totals 15 residues. V shed 0 bases and J 4 bases; nucleotides not matched to a gene: 4. Per germline, CDR1 MNHEY and CDR2 SMNVEV (reference sequence). CDR3 region: CASSLSMAGADTQYF. CDR3 nucleotides: TGTGCCAGCAGTTTATCGATGGCGGGGGCAGATACGCAGTATTTT.

J is TRBJ2-3 and V is TRBV7-2; the D is unclear. The V gene's germline CDR1 is SGHTA and CDR2 FQGNSA. The CDR3 sequence is 15 residues long. V was cut by 4 bases and J by 1 base, with 12 bases left in between. The CDR3 is CASSSRAPRTDTQYF. The CDR3 DNA is TGTGCCAGCAGCTCCCGGGCCCCTCGCACAGATACGCAGTATTTT.

This chain joins TRBV24-1 and TRBJ2-1; a possible D gene is TRBD1 (5 bases). Deletions cut 0 bases from V and 6 bases from J, with 14 bases between. Germline V gives CDR1 KGHDR, CDR2 SFDVKD. This CDR3 is 16 amino acids long. This chain's CDR3 is CATSDLGHGPTNEQFF. As DNA, the CDR3 is TGTGCCACCAGTGATTTGGGACACGGGCCGACCAATGAGCAGTTCTTC.

Only a few counts were recorded for this clonotype. The genes are TRBV27 and TRBJ1-2; a weak D match, TRBD1 (5 bases). The V and J ends lost 3 bases and 7 bases respectively, with 12 bases between them. The CDR3 is made up of 13 amino acids. Germline V lookup: CDR1 MNHEY, CDR2 SMNVEV (reference sequence). CDR3 nucleotide sequence: TGTGCCAGCAGTTTCCAGGGAATGGGTGGCTACACCTTC. Protein: CASSFQGMGGYTF.

The chain links TRBV6-5 to TRBJ1-4; D is perhaps TRBD1 (5 bases). This CDR3 region has 18 residues. Germline loops: CDR1 MNHEY, CDR2 SVGAGI. Deletions cut 2 bases from V and 0 bases from J, with 16 bases between. CDR3 protein: CASSYGTSLATTNEKLFF. The CDR3 bases are TGTGCCAGCAGTTACGGGACTTCCCTCGCGACAACTAATGAAAAACTGTTTTTT.

The CDR3, as DNA: TGTGCCAGCAGTGACCCTATCATTGCCAACGTCCTGACTTTC. Protein product: CASSDPIIANVLTF. The J gene is TRBJ2-6, the V gene TRBV25-1; D is unresolved. This CDR3 has 14 residues. Per germline, CDR1 MGHDK and CDR2 SYGVNS. V shed 3 bases and J shed 7 bases, with 10 bases lying between them.

This clonotype has only a few counts. The genes are TRBV6-2 or TRBV6-3 and TRBJ2-1; 11 bases line up with TRBD2. This CDR3 is 15 amino acids long. V was pared by 5 bases and J by 5 bases, with 5 bases of the junction left unmatched. Germline lookup yields CDR1 MNHEY and CDR2 SVGEGT. DNA of the CDR3: TGTGCCAGCAGTCACAGACTAGCGGGGAACAATGAGCAGTTCTTC. This encodes CASSHRLAGNNEQFF.

This clonotype was counted once. The CDR3: CASNPGLFQETQYF. CDR3 in DNA: TGTGCCAGCAACCCGGGACTATTCCAAGAGACCCAGTACTTC. The rearrangement links TRBV12-3 or TRBV12-4 to TRBJ2-4; 7 bases align to TRBD2. The DNA end lines up better with TRBJ2-5; the J call may be wrong. CDR3 length: 14 residues.

The chain recombines TRBV29-1 with TRBJ2-3; no clear D gene. V was trimmed by 3 bases and J by 0 bases, leaving 10 bases between them. Per germline, CDR1 SQVTM and CDR2 ANQGSEA. CDR3 length: 14 amino acids. The CDR3 loop is CSVDWGNSTDTQYF. CDR3 sequence (DNA): TGCAGCGTTGATTGGGGTAACAGCACAGATACGCAGTATTTT.